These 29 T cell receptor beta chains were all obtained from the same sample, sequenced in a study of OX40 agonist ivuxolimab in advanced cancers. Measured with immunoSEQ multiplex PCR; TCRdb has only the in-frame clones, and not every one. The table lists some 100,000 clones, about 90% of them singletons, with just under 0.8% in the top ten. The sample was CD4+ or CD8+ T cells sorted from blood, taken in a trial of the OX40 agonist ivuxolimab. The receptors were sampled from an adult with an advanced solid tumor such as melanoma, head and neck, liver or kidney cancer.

The CDR3 is CASSFVDRDNSPLHF. CDR3 nucleotides: TGTGCCAGCAGTTTCGTCGACAGGGACAATTCACCCCTCCACTTT. The chain combines TRBV28 with TRBJ1-6; TRBD1 aligns across 7 bases. Germline loops: CDR1 MDHEN, CDR2 SYDVKM. Unmatched junction bases numbered 6, after V lost 3 bases and J lost 7 bases. The CDR3 has 15 amino acids. The full variable domain, rest sourced from reference TRBV28 and TRBJ1-6, is DVKVTQSSRYLVKRTGEKVFLECVQDMDHENMFWYRQDPGLGLRLIYFSYDVKMKEKGDIPEGYSVSREKKERFSLILESASTNQTSMYLCASSFVDRDNSPLHFGNGTRLTVT.

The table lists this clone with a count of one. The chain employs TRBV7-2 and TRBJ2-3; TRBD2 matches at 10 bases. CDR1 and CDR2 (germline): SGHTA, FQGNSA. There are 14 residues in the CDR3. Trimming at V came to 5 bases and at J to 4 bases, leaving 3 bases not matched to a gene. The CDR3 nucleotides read TGTGCCAGCAGCCCTGGACTAGCGGCAGATACGCAGTATTTT. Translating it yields CASSPGLAADTQYF.

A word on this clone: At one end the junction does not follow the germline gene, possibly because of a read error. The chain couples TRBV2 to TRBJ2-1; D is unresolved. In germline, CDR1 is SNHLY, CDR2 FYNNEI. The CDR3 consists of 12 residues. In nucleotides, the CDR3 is TGTGCCAGCTCAAGGTTTCAGACGGGTCGTCTCTTC. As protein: CASSRFQTGRLF. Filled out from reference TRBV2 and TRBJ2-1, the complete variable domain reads EPEVTQTPSHQVTQMGQEVILRCVPISNHLYFYWYRQILGQKVEFLVSFYNNEISEKSEIFDDQFSVERPDGSNFTLKIRSTKLEDSAMYFCASSRFQTGRLFGPGTRLTVL.

The CDR3 DNA is TGCAGCGTCCGGGACACTCTCTACAATGAGCAGTTCTTC. It specifies CSVRDTLYNEQFF. The genes are TRBV29-1 and TRBJ2-1; D is perhaps TRBD1 (6 bases). This CDR3 has 13 amino acids. The ends were cut back, 6 bases at V and 3 bases at J, with 12 bases in the middle. Germline V gene data show CDR1 as SQVTM and CDR2 as ANQGSEA.

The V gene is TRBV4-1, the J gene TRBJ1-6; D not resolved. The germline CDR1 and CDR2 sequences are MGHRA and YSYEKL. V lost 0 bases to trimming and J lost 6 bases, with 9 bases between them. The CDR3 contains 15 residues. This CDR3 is CASSQERGFNSPLHF. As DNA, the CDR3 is TGCGCCAGCAGCCAAGAGCGGGGTTTTAATTCACCCCTCCACTTT.

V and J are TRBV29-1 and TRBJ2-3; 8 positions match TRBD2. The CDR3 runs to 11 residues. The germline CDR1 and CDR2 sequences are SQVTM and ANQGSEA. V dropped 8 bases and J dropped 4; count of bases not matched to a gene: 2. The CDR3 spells CSSRGADTQYF. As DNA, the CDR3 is TGCAGCTCGCGGGGGGCAGATACGCAGTATTTT.

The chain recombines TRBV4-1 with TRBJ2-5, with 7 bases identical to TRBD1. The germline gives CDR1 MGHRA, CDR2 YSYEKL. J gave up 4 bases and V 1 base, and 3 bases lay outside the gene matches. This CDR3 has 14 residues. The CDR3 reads CASSQGQGRETQYF. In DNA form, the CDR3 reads TGCGCCAGCAGCCAAGGACAGGGAAGAGAGACCCAGTACTTC.

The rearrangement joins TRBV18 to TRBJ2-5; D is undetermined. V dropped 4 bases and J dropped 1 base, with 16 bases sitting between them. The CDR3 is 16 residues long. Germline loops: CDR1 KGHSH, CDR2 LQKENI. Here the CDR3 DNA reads TGTGCCAGCTCACTAGAATCCGGACCGATCCAAGAGACCCAGTACTTC. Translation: CASSLESGPIQETQYF.

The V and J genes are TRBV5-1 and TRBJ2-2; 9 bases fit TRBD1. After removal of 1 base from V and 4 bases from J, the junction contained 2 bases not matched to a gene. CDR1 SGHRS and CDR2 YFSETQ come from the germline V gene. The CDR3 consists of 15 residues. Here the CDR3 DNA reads TGCGCCAGCAGCTTGAGGGACAGGGTCACCGGGGAGCTGTTTTTT. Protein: CASSLRDRVTGELFF.

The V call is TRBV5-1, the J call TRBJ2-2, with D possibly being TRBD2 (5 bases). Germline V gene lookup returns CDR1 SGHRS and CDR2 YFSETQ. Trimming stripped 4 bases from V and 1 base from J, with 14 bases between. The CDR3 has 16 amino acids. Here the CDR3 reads CASSLVRDRNTGELFF. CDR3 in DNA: TGCGCCAGCAGCCTTGTACGGGATCGGAACACCGGGGAGCTGTTTTTT.

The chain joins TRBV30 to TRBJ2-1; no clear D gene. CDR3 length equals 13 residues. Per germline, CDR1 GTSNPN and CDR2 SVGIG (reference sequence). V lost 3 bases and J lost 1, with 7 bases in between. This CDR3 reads CAWSPPSYNEQFF. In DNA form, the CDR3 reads TGTGCCTGGAGCCCGCCGTCCTACAATGAGCAGTTCTTC. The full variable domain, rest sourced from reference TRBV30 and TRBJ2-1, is SQTIHQWPATLVQPVGSPLSLECTVEGTSNPNLYWYRQAAGRGLQLLFYSVGIGQISSEVPQNLSASRPQDRQFILSSKKLLLSDSGFYLCAWSPPSYNEQFFGPGTRLTVL.

The CDR3 sequence is CASSTRLAGVHLAKNIQYF. The CDR3 DNA reads TGTGCCAGTAGTACAAGACTAGCGGGGGTCCATTTAGCCAAAAACATTCAGTACTTC. The V gene is TRBV19, the J gene TRBJ2-4; 12 bases map to TRBD2. The V gene end was trimmed by 4 bases and the J gene end by 0 bases; junction bases not matched to a gene: 10. Germline assignment: CDR1 LNHDA and CDR2 SQIVND (reference sequence). CDR3 size: 19 residues.

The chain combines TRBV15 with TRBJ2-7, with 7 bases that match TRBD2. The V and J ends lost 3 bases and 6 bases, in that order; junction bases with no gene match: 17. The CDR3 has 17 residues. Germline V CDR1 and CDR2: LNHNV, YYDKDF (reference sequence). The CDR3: CATSSAGGGIPAGEQYF. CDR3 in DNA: TGTGCCACCAGCAGCGCTGGGGGGGGGATCCCCGCGGGCGAGCAGTACTTC.

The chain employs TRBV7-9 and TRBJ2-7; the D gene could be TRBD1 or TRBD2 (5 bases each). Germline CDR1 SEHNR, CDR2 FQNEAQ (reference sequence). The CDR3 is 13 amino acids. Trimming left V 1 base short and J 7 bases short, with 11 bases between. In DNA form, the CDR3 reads TGTGCCAGCAGCTTAGATGGGACGGGGGAGCAGTACTTC. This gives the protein CASSLDGTGEQYF.

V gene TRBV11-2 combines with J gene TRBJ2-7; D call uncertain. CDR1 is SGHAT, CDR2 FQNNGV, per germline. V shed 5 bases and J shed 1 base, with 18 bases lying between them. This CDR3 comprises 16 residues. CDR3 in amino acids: CASSERSLYLSYEQYF. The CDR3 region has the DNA TGTGCCAGCAGCGAACGGTCACTATACCTTTCCTACGAGCAGTACTTC.

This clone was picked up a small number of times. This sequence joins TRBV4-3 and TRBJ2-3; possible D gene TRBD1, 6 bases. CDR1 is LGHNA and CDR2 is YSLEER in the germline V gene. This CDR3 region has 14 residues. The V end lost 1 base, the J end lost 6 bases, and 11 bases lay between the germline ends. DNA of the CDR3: TGCGCCAGCAGCCAAGCGGACAGCAAGGATACGCAGTATTTT. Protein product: CASSQADSKDTQYF.

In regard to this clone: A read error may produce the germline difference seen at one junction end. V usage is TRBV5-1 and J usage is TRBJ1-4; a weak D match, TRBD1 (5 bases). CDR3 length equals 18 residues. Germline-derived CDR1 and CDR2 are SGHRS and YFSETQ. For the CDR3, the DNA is TGCGCCAGCAGCGTCAGTCTCGGGGGTGCCCCTTTGAATGGAAAACTGTTTTTT. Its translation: CASSVSLGGAPLNGKLFF. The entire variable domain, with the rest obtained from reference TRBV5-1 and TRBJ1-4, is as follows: KAGVTQTPRYLIKTRGQQVTLSCSPISGHRSVSWYQQTPGQGLQFLFEYFSETQRNKGNFPGRFSGRQFSNSRSEMNVSTLELGDSALYLCASSVSLGGAPLNGKLFFGSGTQLSVL.

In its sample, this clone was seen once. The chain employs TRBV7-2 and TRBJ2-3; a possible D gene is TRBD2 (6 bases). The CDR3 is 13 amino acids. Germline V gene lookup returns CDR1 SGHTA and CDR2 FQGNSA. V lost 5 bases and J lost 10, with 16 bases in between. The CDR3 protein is CASSRLERVAQYF. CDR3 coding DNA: TGTGCCAGCAGCCGACTAGAACGGGTCGCGCAGTATTTT. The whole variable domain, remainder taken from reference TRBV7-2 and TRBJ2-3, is GAGVSQSPSNKVTEKGKDVELRCDPISGHTALYWYRQSLGQGLEFLIYFQGNSAPDKSGLPSDRFSAERTGGSVSTLTIQRTQQEDSAVYLCASSRLERVAQYFGPGTRLTVL.

CDR3 sequence reads: CASSPTGLAADTQYF. Here the CDR3 DNA reads TGTGCCAGCAGTCCAACGGGACTAGCGGCGGATACGCAGTATTTT. The rearrangement joins TRBV28 to TRBJ2-3, with 11 positions matching TRBD2. Germline-derived CDR1 and CDR2 are MDHEN and SYDVKM. V was pared by 5 bases and J by 6 bases, with 7 bases of the junction left unmatched. The CDR3 has 15 residues.

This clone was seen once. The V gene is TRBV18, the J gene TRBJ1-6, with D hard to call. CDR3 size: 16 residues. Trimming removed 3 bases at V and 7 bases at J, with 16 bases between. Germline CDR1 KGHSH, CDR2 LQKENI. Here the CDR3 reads CASSPFRRSSNSPLHF. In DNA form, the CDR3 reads TGTGCCAGCTCACCCTTTAGGAGGAGTAGCAATTCACCCCTCCACTTT.

In nucleotides, the CDR3 is TGTGCCAGCAGCCCCACGGGACAGGGTTATCAGCCCCAGCATTTT. Protein: CASSPTGQGYQPQHF. The rearrangement joins TRBV7-9 to TRBJ1-5, with 9 bases aligning to TRBD1. Germline trimming cut 5 bases from V and 5 bases from J; bases unmatched to any gene: 7. From germline, CDR1 is SEHNR and CDR2 FQNEAQ (reference sequence). The CDR3 spans 15 residues.

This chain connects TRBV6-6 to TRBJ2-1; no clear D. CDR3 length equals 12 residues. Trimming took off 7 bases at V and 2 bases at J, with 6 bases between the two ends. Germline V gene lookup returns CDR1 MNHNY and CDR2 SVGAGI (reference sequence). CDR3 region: CASKQTYNEQFF. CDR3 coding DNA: TGTGCCAGCAAACAGACCTACAATGAGCAGTTCTTC.

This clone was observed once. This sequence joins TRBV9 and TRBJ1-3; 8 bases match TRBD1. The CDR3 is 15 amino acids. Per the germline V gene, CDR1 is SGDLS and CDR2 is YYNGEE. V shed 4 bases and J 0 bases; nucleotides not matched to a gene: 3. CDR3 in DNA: TGTGCCAGCAGCCCAGGACAGGGCTCTGGAAACACCATATATTTT. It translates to CASSPGQGSGNTIYF.

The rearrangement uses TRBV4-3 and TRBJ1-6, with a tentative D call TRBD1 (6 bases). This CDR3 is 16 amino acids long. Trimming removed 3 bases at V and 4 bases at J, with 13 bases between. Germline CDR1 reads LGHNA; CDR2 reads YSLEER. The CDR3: CASSQNDRNYNSPLHF. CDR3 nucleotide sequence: TGCGCCAGCAGCCAGAACGACAGGAATTATAATTCACCCCTCCACTTT.

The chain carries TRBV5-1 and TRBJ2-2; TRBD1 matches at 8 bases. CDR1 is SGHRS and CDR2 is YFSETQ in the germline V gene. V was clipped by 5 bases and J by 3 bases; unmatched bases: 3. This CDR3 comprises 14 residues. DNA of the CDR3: TGCGCCAGCAGAGACAGGGGCGACACCGGGGAGCTGTTTTTT. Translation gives CASRDRGDTGELFF.

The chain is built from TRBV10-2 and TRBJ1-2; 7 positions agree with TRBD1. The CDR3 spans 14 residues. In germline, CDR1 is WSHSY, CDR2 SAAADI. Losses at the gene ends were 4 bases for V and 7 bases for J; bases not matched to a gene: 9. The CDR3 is CASSVLTGSFGYTF. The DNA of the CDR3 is TGCGCCAGCAGTGTGTTGACAGGGTCCTTTGGCTACACCTTC.

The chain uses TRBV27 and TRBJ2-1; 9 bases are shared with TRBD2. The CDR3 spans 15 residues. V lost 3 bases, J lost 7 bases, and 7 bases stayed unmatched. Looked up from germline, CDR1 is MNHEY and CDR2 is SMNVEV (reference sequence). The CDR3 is CASSFGGGALNEQFF. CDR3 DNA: TGTGCCAGCAGTTTTGGCGGGGGGGCACTGAATGAGCAGTTCTTC.

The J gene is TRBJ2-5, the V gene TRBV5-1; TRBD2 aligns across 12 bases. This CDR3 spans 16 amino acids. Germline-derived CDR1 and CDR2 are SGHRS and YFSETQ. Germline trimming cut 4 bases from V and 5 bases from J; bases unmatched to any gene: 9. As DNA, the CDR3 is TGCGCCAGCAGCGGTACTAGCGGGGGGTTCAGTGAGACCCAGTACTTC. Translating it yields CASSGTSGGFSETQYF. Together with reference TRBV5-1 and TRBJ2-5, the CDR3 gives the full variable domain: KAGVTQTPRYLIKTRGQQVTLSCSPISGHRSVSWYQQTPGQGLQFLFEYFSETQRNKGNFPGRFSGRQFSNSRSEMNVSTLELGDSALYLCASSGTSGGFSETQYFGPGTRLLVL.

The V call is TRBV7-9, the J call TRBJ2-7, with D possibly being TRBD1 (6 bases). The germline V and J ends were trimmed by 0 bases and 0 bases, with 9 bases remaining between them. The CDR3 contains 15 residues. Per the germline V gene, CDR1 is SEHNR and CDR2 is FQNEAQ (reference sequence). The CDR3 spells CASSLAGTNSYEQYF. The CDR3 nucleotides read TGTGCCAGCAGCTTAGCGGGGACAAACTCCTACGAGCAGTACTTC.